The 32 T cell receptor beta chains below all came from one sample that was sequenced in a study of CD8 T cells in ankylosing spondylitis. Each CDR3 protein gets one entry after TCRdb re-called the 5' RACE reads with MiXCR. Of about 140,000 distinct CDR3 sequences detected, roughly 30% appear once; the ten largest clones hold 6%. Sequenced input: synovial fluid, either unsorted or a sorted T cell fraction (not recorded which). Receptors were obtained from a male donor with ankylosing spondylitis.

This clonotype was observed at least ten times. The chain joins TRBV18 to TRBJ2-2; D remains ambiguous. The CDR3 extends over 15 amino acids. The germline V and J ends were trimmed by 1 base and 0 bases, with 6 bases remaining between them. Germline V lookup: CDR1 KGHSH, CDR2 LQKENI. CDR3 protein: CASSPRESNTGELFF. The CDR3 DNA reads TGTGCCAGCTCACCACGGGAATCGAACACCGGGGAGCTGTTTTTT.

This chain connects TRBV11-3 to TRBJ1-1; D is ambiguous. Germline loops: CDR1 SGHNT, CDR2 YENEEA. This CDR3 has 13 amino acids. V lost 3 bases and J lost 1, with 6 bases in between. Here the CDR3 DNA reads TGTGCCAGCAGCTTCCCAGGGAACACTGAAGCTTTCTTT. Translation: CASSFPGNTEAFF.

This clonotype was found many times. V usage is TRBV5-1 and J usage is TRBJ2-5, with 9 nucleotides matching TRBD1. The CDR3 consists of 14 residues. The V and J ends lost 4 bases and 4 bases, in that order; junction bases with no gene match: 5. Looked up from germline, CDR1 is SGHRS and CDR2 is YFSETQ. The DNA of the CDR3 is TGCGCCAGCAGCAAGGACAGGGGAGGAGAGACCCAGTACTTC. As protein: CASSKDRGGETQYF.

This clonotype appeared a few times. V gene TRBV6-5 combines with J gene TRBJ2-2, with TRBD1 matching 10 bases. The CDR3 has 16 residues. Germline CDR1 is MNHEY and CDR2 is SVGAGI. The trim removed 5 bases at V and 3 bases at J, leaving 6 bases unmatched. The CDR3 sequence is CASSHLGTGDTGELFF. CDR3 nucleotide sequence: TGTGCCAGCAGTCACTTGGGGACAGGGGACACCGGGGAGCTGTTTTTT.

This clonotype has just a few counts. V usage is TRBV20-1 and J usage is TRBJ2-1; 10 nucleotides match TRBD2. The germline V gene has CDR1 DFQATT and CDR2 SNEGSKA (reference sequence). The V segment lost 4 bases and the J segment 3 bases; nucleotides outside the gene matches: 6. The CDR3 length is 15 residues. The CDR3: CSAKIAGGLYNEQFF. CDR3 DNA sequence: TGCAGTGCTAAGATAGCGGGAGGCCTCTACAATGAGCAGTTCTTC.

This CDR3 is CASSLITGGWEQYF. The CDR3 region has the DNA TGCGCCAGCAGCTTGATCACAGGGGGCTGGGAGCAGTACTTC. The chain is built from TRBV5-1 and TRBJ2-7, with TRBD1 matching 9 bases. CDR3 size: 14 residues. Germline trimming cut 1 base from V and 7 bases from J; bases unmatched to any gene: 6. Germline V gives CDR1 SGHRS, CDR2 YFSETQ.

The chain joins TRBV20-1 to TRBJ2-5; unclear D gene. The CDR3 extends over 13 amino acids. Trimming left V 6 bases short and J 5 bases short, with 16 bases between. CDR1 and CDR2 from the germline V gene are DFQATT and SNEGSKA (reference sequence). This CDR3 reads CSAPDGRRETQYF. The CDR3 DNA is TGCAGTGCCCCCGATGGGCGCCGGGAGACCCAGTACTTC.

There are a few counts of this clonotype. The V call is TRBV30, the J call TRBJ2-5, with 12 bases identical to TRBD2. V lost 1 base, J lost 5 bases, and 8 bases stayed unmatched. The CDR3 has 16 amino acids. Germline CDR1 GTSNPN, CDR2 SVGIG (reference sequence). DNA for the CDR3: TGTGCCTGGAGTGCGCTAGCGGGGGGGCCACGGGAGACCCAGTACTTC. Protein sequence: CAWSALAGGPRETQYF.

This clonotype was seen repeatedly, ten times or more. This CDR3 is CASSAGQPGDIQYF. The CDR3 region has the DNA TGTGCCAGCAGCGCAGGACAGCCCGGGGACATTCAGTACTTC. This rearrangement joins TRBV7-2 to TRBJ2-4; possible D gene TRBD1, 6 bases. Germline V CDR1 and CDR2: SGHTA, FQGNSA. The V and J ends lost 5 bases and 8 bases respectively, with 16 bases between them. The CDR3 loop spans 14 amino acids.

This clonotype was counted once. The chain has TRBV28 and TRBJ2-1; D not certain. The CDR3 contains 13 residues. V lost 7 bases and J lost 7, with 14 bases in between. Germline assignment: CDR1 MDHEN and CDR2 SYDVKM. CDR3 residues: CASNYGALNEQFF. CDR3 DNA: TGTGCCAGCAACTACGGCGCGTTGAATGAGCAGTTCTTC.

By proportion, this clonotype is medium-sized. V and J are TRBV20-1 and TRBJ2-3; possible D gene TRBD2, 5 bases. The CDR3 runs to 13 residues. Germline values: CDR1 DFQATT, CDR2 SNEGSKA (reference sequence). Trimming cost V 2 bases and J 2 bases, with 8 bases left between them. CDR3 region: CSARPRVTDTQYF. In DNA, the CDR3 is TGCAGTGCTAGACCGCGGGTCACAGATACGCAGTATTTT.

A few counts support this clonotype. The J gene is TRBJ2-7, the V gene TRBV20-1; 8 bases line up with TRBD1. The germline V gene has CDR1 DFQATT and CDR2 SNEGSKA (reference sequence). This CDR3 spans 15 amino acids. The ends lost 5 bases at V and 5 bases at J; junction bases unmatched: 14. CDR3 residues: CSACRNRGDSHEQYF. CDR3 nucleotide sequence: TGCAGTGCTTGCAGGAACAGGGGGGATTCCCACGAGCAGTACTTC.

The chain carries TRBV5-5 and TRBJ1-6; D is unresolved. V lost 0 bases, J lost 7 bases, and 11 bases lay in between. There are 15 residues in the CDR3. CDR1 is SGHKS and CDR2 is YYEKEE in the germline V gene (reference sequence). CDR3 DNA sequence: TGTGCCAGCAGCTTGGACCGGGCGGGGAATTCACCCCTCCACTTT. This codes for CASSLDRAGNSPLHF. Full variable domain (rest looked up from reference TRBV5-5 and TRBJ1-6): DAGVTQSPTHLIKTRGQQVTLRCSPISGHKSVSWYQQVLGQGPQFIFQYYEKEERGRGNFPDRFSARQFPNYSSELNVNALLLGDSALYLCASSLDRAGNSPLHFGNGTRLTVT.

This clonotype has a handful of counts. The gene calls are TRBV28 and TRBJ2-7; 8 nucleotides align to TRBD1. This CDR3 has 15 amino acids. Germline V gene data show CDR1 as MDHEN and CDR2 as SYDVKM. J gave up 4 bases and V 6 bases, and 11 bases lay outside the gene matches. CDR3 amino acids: CASSPPRTGSYEQYF. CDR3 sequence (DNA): TGTGCCAGCAGCCCCCCCAGGACAGGGTCATACGAGCAGTACTTC.

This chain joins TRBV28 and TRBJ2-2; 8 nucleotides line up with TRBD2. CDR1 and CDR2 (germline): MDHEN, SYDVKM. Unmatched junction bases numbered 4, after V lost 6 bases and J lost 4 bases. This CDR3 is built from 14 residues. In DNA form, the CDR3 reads TGTGCCAGCAGAAGCGGGGGACCCACCGGGGAGCTGTTTTTT. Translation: CASRSGGPTGELFF. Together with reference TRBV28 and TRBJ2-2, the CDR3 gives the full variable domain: DVKVTQSSRYLVKRTGEKVFLECVQDMDHENMFWYRQDPGLGLRLIYFSYDVKMKEKGDIPEGYSVSREKKERFSLILESASTNQTSMYLCASRSGGPTGELFFGEGSRLTVL.

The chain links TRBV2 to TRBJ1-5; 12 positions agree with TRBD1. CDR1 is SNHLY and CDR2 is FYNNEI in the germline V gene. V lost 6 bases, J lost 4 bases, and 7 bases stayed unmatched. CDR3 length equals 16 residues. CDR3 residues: CASSGTGGAGNQPQHF. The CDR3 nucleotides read TGTGCCAGCAGCGGGACAGGGGGCGCGGGTAATCAGCCCCAGCATTTT.

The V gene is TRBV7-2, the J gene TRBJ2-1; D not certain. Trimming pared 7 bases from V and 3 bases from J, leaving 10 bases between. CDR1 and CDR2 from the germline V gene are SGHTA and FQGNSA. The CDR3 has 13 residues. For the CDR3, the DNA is TGTGCCAGCAACGTAGGCGGCTACAATGAGCAGTTCTTC. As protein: CASNVGGYNEQFF.

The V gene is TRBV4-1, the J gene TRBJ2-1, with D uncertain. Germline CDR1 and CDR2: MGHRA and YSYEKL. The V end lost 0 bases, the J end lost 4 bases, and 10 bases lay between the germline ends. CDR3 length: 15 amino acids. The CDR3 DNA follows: TGCGCCAGCAGCCAAGATCATAATATTTACAATGAGCAGTTCTTC. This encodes CASSQDHNIYNEQFF.

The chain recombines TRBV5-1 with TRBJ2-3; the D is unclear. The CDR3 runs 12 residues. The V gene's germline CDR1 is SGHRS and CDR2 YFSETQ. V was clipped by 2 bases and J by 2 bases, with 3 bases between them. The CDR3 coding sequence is TGCGCCAGCAGCTTTAACACAGATACGCAGTATTTT. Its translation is CASSFNTDTQYF.

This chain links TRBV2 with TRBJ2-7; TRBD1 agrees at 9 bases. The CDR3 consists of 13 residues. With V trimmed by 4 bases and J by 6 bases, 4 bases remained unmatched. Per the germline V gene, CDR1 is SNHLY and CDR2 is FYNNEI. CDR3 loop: CASSGDREVEQYF. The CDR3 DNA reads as TGTGCCAGCAGTGGGGACAGGGAAGTCGAGCAGTACTTC.

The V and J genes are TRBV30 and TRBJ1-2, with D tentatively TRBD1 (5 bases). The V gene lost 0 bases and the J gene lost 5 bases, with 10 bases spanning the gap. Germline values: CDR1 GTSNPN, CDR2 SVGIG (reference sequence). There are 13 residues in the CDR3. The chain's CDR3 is CAWSVRGSYGYTF. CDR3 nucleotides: TGTGCCTGGAGTGTACGGGGGTCTTATGGCTACACCTTC.

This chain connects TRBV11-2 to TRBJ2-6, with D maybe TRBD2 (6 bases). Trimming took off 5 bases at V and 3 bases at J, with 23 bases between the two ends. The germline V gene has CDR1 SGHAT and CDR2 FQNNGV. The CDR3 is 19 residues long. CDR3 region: CASSPKRDPRRVGANVLTF. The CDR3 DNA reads TGTGCCAGCAGCCCGAAACGGGACCCCCGGAGGGTTGGGGCCAACGTCCTGACTTTC.

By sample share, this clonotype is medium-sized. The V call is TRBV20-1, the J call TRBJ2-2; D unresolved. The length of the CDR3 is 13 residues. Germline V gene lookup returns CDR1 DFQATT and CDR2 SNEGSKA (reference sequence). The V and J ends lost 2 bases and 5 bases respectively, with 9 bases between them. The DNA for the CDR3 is TGCAGTGCTAGACAAAGGGTTACCGGGGAGCTGTTTTTT. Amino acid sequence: CSARQRVTGELFF.

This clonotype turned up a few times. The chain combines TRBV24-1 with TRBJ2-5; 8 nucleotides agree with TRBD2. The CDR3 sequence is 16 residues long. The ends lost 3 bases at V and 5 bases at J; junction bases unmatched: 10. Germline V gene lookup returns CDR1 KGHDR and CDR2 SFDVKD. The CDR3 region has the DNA TGTGCCACCAGTGATAAGAACCGGGGGGGAAGGGAGACCCAGTACTTC. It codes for CATSDKNRGGRETQYF.

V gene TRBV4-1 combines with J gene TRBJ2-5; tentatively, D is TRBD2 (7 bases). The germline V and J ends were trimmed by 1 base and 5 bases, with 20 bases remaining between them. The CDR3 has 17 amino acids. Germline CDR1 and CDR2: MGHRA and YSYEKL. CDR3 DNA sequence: TGCGCCAGCAGCCAAGTTCGTATAGGGGGGGGCCGTGAGACCCAGTACTTC. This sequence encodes CASSQVRIGGGRETQYF.

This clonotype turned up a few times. The CDR3 here is CASSEKGVTGELFF. CDR3 DNA: TGTGCCAGCAGTGAAAAGGGAGTCACCGGGGAGCTGTTTTTT. V is TRBV2 and J is TRBJ2-2; D perhaps matches TRBD2 (5 bases). This CDR3 comprises 14 residues. Looked up from germline, CDR1 is SNHLY and CDR2 is FYNNEI. The V end was cut by 2 bases, the J end by 4 bases, with 8 bases between.

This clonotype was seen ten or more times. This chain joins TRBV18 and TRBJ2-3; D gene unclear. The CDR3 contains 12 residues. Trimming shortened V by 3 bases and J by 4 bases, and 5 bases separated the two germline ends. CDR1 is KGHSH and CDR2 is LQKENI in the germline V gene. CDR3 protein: CASSPKADTQYF. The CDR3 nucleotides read TGTGCCAGCTCACCCAAGGCAGATACGCAGTATTTT. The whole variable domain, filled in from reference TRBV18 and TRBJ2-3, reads NAGVMQNPRHLVRRRGQEARLRCSPMKGHSHVYWYRQLPEEGLKFMVYLQKENIIDESGMPKERFSAEFPKEGPSILRIQQVVRGDSAAYFCASSPKADTQYFGPGTRLTVL.

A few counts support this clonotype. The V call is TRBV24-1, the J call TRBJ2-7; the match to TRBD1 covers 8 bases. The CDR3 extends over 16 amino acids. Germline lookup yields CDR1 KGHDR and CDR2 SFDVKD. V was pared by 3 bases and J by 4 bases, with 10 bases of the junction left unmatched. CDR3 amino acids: CATSDQDREREYEQYF. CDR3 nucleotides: TGTGCCACCAGTGATCAGGACAGGGAGAGGGAGTACGAGCAGTACTTC.

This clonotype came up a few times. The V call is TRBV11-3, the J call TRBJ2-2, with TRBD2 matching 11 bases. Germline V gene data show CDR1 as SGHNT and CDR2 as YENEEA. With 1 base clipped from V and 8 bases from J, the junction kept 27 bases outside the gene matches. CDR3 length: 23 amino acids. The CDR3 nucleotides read TGTGCCAGCAGCTTAGGCAGCGGGTCGGGGCTAGCGGGAGGAACGGGACACCGTGGGGAGCTGTTTTTT. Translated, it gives CASSLGSGSGLAGGTGHRGELFF.

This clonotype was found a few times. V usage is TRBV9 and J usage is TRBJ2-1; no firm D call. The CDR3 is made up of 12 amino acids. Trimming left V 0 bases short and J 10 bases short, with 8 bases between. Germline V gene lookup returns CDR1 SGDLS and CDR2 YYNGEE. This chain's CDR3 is CASSVVGREQFF. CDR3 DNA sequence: TGTGCCAGCAGCGTAGTCGGACGAGAGCAGTTCTTC.

The CDR3 DNA sequence: TGTGCCAGCAGTGATTCTGGACTAGACCAAGAGACCCAGTACTTC. The encoded protein is CASSDSGLDQETQYF. The gene calls are TRBV2 and TRBJ2-5, with 7 bases fitting TRBD2. The CDR3 loop spans 15 amino acids. Germline trimming cut 3 bases from V and 0 bases from J; bases unmatched to any gene: 4. Germline V gene lookup returns CDR1 SNHLY and CDR2 FYNNEI.

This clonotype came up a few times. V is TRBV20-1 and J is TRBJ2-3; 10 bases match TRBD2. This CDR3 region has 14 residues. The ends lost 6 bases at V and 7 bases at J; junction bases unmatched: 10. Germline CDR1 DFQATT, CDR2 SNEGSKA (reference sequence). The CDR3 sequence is CSAQVPSGSYTQYF. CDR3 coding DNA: TGCAGTGCCCAGGTGCCTAGCGGGAGTTATACGCAGTATTTT.